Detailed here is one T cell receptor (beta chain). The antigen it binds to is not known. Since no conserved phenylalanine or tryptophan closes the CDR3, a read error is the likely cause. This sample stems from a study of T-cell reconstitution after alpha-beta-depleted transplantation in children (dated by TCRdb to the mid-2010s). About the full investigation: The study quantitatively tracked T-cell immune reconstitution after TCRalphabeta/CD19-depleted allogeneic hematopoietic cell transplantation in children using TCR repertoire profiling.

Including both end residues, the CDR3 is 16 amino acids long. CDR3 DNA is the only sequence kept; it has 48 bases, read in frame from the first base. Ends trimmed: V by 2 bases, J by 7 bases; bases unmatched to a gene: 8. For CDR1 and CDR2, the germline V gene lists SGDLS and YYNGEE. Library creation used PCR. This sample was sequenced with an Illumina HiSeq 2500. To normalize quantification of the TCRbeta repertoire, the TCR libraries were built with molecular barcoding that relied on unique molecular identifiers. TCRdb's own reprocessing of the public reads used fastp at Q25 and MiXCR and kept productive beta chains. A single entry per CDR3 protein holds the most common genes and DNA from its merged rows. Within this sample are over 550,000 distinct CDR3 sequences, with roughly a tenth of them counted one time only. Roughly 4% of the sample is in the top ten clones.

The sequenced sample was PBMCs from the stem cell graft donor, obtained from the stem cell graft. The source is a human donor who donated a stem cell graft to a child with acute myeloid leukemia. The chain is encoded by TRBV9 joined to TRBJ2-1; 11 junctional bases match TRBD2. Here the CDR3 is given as CASSVLAGTSGNEQFC. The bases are TGTGCCAGCAGCGTTCTCGCCGGGACTAGCGGAAATGAGCAGTTCTGC.